This T cell receptor beta chain was identified during a study of beta chain features in type 1 diabetes. Study information: What patients shared with healthy donors was a similar profile of age, gender and cell yields.

The investigators reverse transcribed all of the isolated RNA, so they sequenced expressed TCRB transcripts. The method was immunoSEQ multiplex PCR; TCRdb's version includes in-frame clones alone and lacks a portion of them. The profile shows a few hundred thousand clones, around 30% of them singletons. Notes on this clone: Its specificity is not known.

Whole-study findings and limits: Type 1 diabetes patients showed a moderate but significant shortening of TCRB CDR3s in all four CD4+ subsets.

One heparinised draw, averaging around 120 mL, was taken per donor. Sorting based on CD45RO/CCR7/CD25/CD127/CD95/CD27 separated CD4+ naive, central memory, regulatory and stem cell-like memory cells. The germline V gene has CDR1 MNHEY and CDR2 SVGAGI. V dropped 6 bases and J dropped 2 bases, with 11 bases sitting between them. The CDR3 is 14 amino acids. Input material: naive CD4+ T cells from blood. J is TRBJ1-5 and V is TRBV6-5; D perhaps matches TRBD1 (5 bases). The TCR sequence derives from a man aged 18 to 35 in good health. DNA of the CDR3: TGTGCCAGCAGCCGGGGGTTGGGCAATCAGCCCCAGCATTTT. It yields the protein CASSRGLGNQPQHF.